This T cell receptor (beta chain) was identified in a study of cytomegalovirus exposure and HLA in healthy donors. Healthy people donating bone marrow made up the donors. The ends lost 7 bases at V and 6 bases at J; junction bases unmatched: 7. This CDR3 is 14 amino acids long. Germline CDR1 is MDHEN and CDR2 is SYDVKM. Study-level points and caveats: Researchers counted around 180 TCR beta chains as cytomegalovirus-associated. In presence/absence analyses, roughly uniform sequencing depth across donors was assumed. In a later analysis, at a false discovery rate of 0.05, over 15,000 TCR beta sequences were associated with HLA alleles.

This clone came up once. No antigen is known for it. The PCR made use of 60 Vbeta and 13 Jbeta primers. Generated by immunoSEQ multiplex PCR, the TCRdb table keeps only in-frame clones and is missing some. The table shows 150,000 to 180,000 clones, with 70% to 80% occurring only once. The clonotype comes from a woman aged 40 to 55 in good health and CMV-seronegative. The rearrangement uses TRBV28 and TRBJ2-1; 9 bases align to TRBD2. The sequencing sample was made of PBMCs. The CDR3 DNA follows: TGTGCCAGCATTCTAGCGGGGATTGGCAATGAGCAGTTCTTC. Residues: CASILAGIGNEQFF.